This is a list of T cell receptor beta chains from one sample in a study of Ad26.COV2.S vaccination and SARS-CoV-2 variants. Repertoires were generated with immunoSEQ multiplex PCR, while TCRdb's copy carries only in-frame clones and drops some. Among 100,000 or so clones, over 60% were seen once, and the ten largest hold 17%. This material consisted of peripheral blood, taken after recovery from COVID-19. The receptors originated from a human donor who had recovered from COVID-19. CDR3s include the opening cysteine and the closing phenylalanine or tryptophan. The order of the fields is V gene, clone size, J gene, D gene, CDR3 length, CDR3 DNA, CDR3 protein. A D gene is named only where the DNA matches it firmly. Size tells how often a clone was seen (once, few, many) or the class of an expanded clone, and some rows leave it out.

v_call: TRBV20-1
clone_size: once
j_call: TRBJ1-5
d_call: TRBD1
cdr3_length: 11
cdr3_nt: TGCAGTACAGGGGTCAATCAGCCCCAGCATTTT
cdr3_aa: CSTGVNQPQHF

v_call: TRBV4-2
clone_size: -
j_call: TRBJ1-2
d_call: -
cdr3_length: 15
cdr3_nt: TGTGCCAGCAGCCAAGATCGGTTGGACAACTATGGCTACACCTTC
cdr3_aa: CASSQDRLDNYGYTF

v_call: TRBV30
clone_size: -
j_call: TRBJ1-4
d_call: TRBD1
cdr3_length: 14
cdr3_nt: TGTGCCTGGCGGGCCGGGACAGGGGTCGAAAAACTGTTTTTT
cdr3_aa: CAWRAGTGVEKLFF

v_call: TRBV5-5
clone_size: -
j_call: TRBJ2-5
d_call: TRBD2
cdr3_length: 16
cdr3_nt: TGTGCCAGCAGTCCCACTATAGCGGGGGGGTGGGAGACCCAGTACTTC
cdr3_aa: CASSPTIAGGWETQYF

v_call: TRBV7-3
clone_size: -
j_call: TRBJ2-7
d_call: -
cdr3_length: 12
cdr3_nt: TGTGCCAGCGGCGATAGCTCCTACGAGCAGTACTTC
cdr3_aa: CASGDSSYEQYF

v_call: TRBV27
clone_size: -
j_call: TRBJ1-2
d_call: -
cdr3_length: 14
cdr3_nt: TGTGCCAGCAGTCAGACCGCAATTCACTATGGCTACACCTTC
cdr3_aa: CASSQTAIHYGYTF

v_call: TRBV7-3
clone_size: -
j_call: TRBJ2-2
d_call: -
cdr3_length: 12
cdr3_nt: TGTGCCAGCAGCCCGGGCCTAGGGGAGCTGTTTTTT
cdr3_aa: CASSPGLGELFF

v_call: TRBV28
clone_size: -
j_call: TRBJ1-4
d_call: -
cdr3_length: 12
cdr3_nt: TGTGCCAGCAGTCTTCCTGGGGAGGAACTGTTTTTT
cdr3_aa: CASSLPGEELFF

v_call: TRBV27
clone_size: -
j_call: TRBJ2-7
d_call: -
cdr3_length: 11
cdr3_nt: TGTGCCAGCAGAGCTCGATACGAGCAGTACTTC
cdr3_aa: CASRARYEQYF

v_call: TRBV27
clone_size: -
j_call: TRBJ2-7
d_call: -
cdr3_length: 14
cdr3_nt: TGTGCCAGCAGTTTTTCGGGTAGCTCCTACGAGCAGTACTTC
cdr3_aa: CASSFSGSSYEQYF

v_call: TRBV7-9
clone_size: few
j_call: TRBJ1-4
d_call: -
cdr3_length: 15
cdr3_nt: TGTGCCAGCAGCCCGTCCGTGGGCTCTAATGAAAAACTGTTTTTT
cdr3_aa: CASSPSVGSNEKLFF

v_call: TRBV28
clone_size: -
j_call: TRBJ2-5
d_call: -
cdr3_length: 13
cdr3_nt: TGTGCCAGCAGAGGGTACGTGGGAGAGACCCAGTACTTC
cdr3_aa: CASRGYVGETQYF

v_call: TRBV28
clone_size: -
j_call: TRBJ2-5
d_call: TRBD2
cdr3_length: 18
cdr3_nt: TGTGCCAGCAGTTTATTGACTTTTAGCGGGGGGGCTTTGGAGACCCAGTACTTC
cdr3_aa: CASSLLTFSGGALETQYF

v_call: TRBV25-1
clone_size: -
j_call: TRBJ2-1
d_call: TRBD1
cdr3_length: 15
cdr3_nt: TGTGCCAGCAGTTCCGGGACAGGGAGTAGGAATGAGCAGTTCTTC
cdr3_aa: CASSSGTGSRNEQFF

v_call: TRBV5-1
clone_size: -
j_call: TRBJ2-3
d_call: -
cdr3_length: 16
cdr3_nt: TGCGCCAGCAGCCTAGAGGCATTGGGAAGCACAGATACGCAGTATTTT
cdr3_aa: CASSLEALGSTDTQYF

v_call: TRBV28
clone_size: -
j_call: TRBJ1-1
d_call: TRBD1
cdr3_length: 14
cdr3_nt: TGTGCCAGCAGCGGGACAGGCAGCTACACTGAAGCTTTCTTT
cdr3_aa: CASSGTGSYTEAFF

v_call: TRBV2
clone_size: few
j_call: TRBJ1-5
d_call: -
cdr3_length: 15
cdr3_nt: TGTGCCAGCAGTGAAACGCTGCCCACGGGGCAGCCCCAGCATTTT
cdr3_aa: CASSETLPTGQPQHF

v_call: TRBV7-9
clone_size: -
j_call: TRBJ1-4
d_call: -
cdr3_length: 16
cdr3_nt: TGTGCCAGCAGCTTAGTAACAGCCCCTGAGATGGAAAAACTGTTTTTT
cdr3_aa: CASSLVTAPEMEKLFF

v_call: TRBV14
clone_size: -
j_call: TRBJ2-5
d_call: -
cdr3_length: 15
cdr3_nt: TGTGCCAGCAGCTCGTCGACAGTTTACCAAGAGACCCAGTACTTC
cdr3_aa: CASSSSTVYQETQYF

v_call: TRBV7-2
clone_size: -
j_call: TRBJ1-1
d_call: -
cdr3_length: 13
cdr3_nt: TGTGCCAGCAGCCAACAGCCGAACACTGAAGCTTTCTTT
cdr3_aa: CASSQQPNTEAFF

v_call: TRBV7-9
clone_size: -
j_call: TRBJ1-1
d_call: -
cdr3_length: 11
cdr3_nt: TGTGCCAGCAGCTTAGGACAACTAGCTTTCTTT
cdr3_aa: CASSLGQLAFF

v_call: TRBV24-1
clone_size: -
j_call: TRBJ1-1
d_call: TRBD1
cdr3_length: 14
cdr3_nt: TGTGCCACCAGGGGGGGACAGGCGGGCACTGAAGCTTTCTTT
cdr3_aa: CATRGGQAGTEAFF

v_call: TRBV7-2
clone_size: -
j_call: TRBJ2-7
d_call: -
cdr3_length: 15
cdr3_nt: TGTGCCAGCAGCCTGACCGGGGATCGCTCCTACGAGCAGTACTTC
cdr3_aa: CASSLTGDRSYEQYF

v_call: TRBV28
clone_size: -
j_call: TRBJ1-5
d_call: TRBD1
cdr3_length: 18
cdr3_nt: TGTGCCAGCAGTTCCCAAATTTTCGACAGGGGTAACAATCAGCCCCAGCATTTT
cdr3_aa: CASSSQIFDRGNNQPQHF

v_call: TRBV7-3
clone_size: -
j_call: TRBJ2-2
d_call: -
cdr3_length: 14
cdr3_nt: TGTGCCAGCAGCTTAAGTCGTTCCACCGGGGAGCTGTTTTTT
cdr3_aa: CASSLSRSTGELFF

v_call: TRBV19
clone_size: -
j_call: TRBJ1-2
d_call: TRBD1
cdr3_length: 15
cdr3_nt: TGTGCCAGTAGCCGTCTCGGACAGGGGTCATATGGCTACACCTTC
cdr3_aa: CASSRLGQGSYGYTF

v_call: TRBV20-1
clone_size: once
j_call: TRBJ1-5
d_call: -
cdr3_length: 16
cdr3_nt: TGCAGTGCTAGTAGGGGGGCTACCGATAGCAATCAGCCCCAGCATTTT
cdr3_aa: CSASRGATDSNQPQHF

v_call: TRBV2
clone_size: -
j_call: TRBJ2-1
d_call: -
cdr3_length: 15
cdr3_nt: TGTGCCAGCAGTTCCCCGGGCTACTCGGGCAATGAGCAGTTCTTC
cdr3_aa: CASSSPGYSGNEQFF

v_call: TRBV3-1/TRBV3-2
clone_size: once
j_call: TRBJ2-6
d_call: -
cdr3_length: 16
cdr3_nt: TGTGCCAGCAGCCAAGACACGTTCTCTGGGGCCAACGTCCTGACTTTC
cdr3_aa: CASSQDTFSGANVLTF